This T cell receptor (beta chain) was sequenced for a study of shared clonotypes between healthy human individuals. Overall study results and limits: Naive subsets tended to show greater estimated richness than memory subsets. Non-shared clonotypes displayed generation probabilities falling below those of clonotypes present in all four donors. A few donors showed sharing of 4.5% to 5% of naive CD4 clonotypes.

Memory CD4+ cells were the fraction left after CD45RA+ naive selection. As regards this clone: Its antigen is unidentified. This CDR3 is also generated by other DNA sequences in the sample.

The V gene end was trimmed by 2 bases and the J gene end by 6 bases; junction bases not matched to a gene: 4. CDR1 and CDR2 from the germline V gene are SGHRS and YFSETQ. The CDR3 is made up of 16 amino acids. Some clones are missing from TCRdb's copy, which holds only in-frame ones; the method was immunoSEQ multiplex PCR. The repertoire holds about 1.5 million clones, with 95% to 99% as singletons. The specimen sequenced was naive CD4+ T cells sorted from blood. Subset of the sample: CD45RA+ positively selected. This receptor was identified in a man between 25 and 39 years old in good health. The gene calls are TRBV5-1 and TRBJ2-3; 15 bases fit TRBD2. Here the CDR3 reads CASSLGLAGGPDTQYF. CDR3 sequence (DNA): TGCGCCAGCAGCTTAGGACTAGCGGGAGGGCCCGATACGCAGTATTTT.